This record covers a single T cell receptor beta chain. Antigen specificity is unknown. This record comes from a study of post-analysis software for immune sequencing data. Overall study findings and caveats: With TRBV5-6, TRBV5-1 and TRBV20-1 included, about five TRBV segments were more frequent in patients than in controls.

After removal of 6 bases from V and 1 base from J, the junction contained 5 bases not matched to a gene. There are 15 residues in the CDR3. TCR beta cDNA libraries had unique molecular identifiers. With 1 to 10 million T cells as the source, hundreds of thousands of cDNA molecules resulted. TCRdb passed the PCR reads through MiXCR, listing each CDR3 protein once. The sample lists approximately 630,000 distinct CDR3 sequences, approximately 59% occurring once. This clonotype was obtained from a girl aged 2-10 years with multiple sclerosis. The sample comprised blood. The V call is TRBV12-3 or TRBV12-4, the J call TRBJ2-1; TRBD2 matches at 8 bases. This chain's CDR3 is CASRVSGVSYNEQFF. The CDR3 region has the DNA TGTGCCAGCAGGGTTAGCGGGGTATCCTACAATGAGCAGTTCTTC.